This T cell receptor (beta chain) derives from a study of shared clonotypes between healthy human individuals. Study-wide results and limits: Unshared clonotypes carried lower generation probabilities than those common to all four donors.

This clone was picked up a small number of times. No antigen is known for it. Different DNA sequences within this sample yield the same CDR3. Assay used: immunoSEQ multiplex PCR; TCRdb lists only in-frame clones, some missing. The table records 950,000 to 1,100,000 clones, around four fifths of them present only once. Unmatched junction bases numbered 0, after V lost 5 bases and J lost 0 bases. The germline CDR1 and CDR2 sequences are MNHEY and SVGAGI. CDR3 length: 14 amino acids. The sequence was obtained from a man in his late teens or twenties in good health. Sequenced input: memory CD4+ T cells sorted from blood. Specified subset: CD45RA-negative fraction. The V gene is TRBV6-5, the J gene TRBJ2-3, with TRBD1 matching over 9 bases. The DNA of the CDR3 is TGTGCCAGCAGTGACAGGGGGAGCACAGATACGCAGTATTTT. Amino acid sequence: CASSDRGSTDTQYF.